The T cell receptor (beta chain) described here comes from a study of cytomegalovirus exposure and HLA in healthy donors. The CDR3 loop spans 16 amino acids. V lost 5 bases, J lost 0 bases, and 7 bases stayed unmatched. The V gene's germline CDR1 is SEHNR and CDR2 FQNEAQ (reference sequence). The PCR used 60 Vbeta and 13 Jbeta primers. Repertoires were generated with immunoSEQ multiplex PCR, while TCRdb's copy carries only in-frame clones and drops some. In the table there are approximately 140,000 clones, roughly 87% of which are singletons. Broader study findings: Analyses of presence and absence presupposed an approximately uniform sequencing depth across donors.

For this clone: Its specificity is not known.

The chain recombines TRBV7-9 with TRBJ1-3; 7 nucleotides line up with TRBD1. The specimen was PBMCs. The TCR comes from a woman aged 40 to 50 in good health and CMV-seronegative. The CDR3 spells CASSGQAGVSGNTIYF. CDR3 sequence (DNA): TGTGCCAGCAGCGGACAGGCAGGGGTCTCTGGAAACACCATATATTTT.